These 30 T cell receptor beta chains were all obtained from the same sample, sequenced in a study of blood T cells in healthy people across ages. The use of a sample-barcoded 5' primer and a J-beta primer mix characterized a second PCR of roughly 7 to 12 cycles. A single record per CDR3 protein comes from TCRdb applying MiXCR to the 5' RACE reads. This sample carries around 870,000 distinct CDR3 sequences, 29% of them seen once, and the ten largest clones take about 18%. The sample consisted of blood. These TCRs come from a woman of 80 years or more in good health.

This clonotype was seen repeatedly, ten times or more. The junction does not match germline at one end; this may be a read error. The chain joins TRBV4-3 to TRBJ2-7, with D possibly matching TRBD1 (6 bases). CDR1 is LGHNA and CDR2 is YSLEER in the germline V gene. The CDR3 spans 15 residues. For the CDR3, the DNA is TGCGCCAGCAGCCAGGCCAGGACAGCCTACTACGAACAGTACTTC. Translated, it gives CASSQARTAYYEQYF.

This clonotype was counted many times. The chain recombines TRBV11-2 with TRBJ2-1; D is perhaps TRBD1 (5 bases). Germline assignment: CDR1 SGHAT and CDR2 FQNNGV. The CDR3 extends over 16 amino acids. The V end was cut by 4 bases, the J end by 1 base, with 14 bases between. The CDR3 protein is CASSSPRVMSYNEQFF. CDR3 coding DNA: TGTGCCAGCAGCTCCCCCAGGGTCATGTCCTACAATGAGCAGTTCTTC.

This clonotype was detected many times. This sequence joins TRBV7-9 and TRBJ1-5, with TRBD1 identical over 7 bases. CDR1 SEHNR and CDR2 FQNEAQ come from the germline V gene (reference sequence). Trimming cost V 0 bases and J 2 bases; bases outside gene matches: 16. The CDR3 has 20 amino acids. The CDR3 loop is CASSLALKGSRGKGNQPQHF. The CDR3 coding sequence is TGTGCCAGCAGCTTAGCGCTAAAAGGGTCCAGGGGGAAAGGCAATCAGCCCCAGCATTTT.

As concerns this clonotype: A junction end diverges from the germline sequence, so it may reflect a read error. The rearrangement joins TRBV7-7 to TRBJ2-7; D gene unclear. Germline V gives CDR1 SSHAT, CDR2 FNYEAQ (reference sequence). This CDR3 region has 13 residues. The CDR3 here is CASSFLSSNEQYF. The CDR3 nucleotides are TGTGCTAGCAGCTTTTTATCCTCGAATGAGCAGTACTTC.

This clonotype has at least ten counts. The J gene is TRBJ1-6, the V gene TRBV7-9; 10 bases match TRBD1. The CDR3 is made up of 16 amino acids. The V gene end was trimmed by 6 bases and the J gene end by 7 bases; junction bases not matched to a gene: 9. CDR1 is SEHNR, CDR2 FQNEAQ, per germline (reference sequence). CDR3 amino acids: CASSPQGTGENSPLHF. CDR3 nucleotides: TGTGCCAGCAGTCCTCAGGGGACAGGGGAAAATTCACCCCTCCACTTT.

V and J are TRBV14 and TRBJ1-1; no clear D gene. V was clipped by 5 bases and J by 2 bases, with 9 bases between them. CDR3 size: 13 residues. Germline V CDR1 and CDR2: SGHDN, FVKESK. The CDR3 is CASSATPNTEAFF. The CDR3 region has the DNA TGTGCCAGCAGCGCTACACCAAACACTGAAGCTTTCTTT.

This clonotype came up many times. This chain joins TRBV12-3 or TRBV12-4 and TRBJ1-4; unclear D gene. The CDR3 is 11 residues long. The V and J ends lost 2 bases and 8 bases respectively, with 3 bases between them. The CDR3 reads CASSLMEKLFF. Written as DNA, the CDR3 is TGTGCCAGCAGTTTAATGGAAAAACTGTTTTTT.

J is TRBJ2-7 and V is TRBV6-1; the D call may be TRBD1 or TRBD2 (5 bases each). Germline CDR1 MNHNS, CDR2 SASEGT. Deletions cut 4 bases from V and 3 bases from J, with 10 bases between. The CDR3 spans 13 residues. CDR3 in DNA: TGTGCCAGCAGTGCCAGGGACGACTACGAGCAGTACTTC. This encodes CASSARDDYEQYF.

The chain recombines TRBV6-2 or TRBV6-3 with TRBJ2-2; 8 nucleotides align to TRBD1. The ends lost 2 bases at V and 0 bases at J; junction bases unmatched: 2. Germline V gene data show CDR1 as MNHEY and CDR2 as SVGEGT. CDR3 length: 16 residues. CDR3 DNA sequence: TGTGCCAGCAGTTACAACAGGGGGACGAACACCGGGGAGCTGTTTTTT. It encodes CASSYNRGTNTGELFF.

The V and J genes are TRBV11-2 and TRBJ1-3, with D possibly TRBD1 on 5 matching bases. Germline V CDR1 and CDR2: SGHAT, FQNNGV. This CDR3 is 17 amino acids long. V was cut by 1 base and J by 4 bases, with 17 bases left in between. As DNA, the CDR3 is TGTGCCAGCAGCTTAGCTCTATCCAGGGCGTTCGGAAACACCATATATTTT. This sequence encodes CASSLALSRAFGNTIYF.

The gene calls are TRBV2 and TRBJ2-5; 10 bases match TRBD2. CDR3 size: 18 residues. Trimming at V came to 7 bases and at J to 1 base, leaving 15 bases not matched to a gene. Germline V gene data show CDR1 as SNHLY and CDR2 as FYNNEI. The CDR3 loop is CASTLSNRLAGAQETQYF. In nucleotides, the CDR3 is TGTGCCAGCACCTTGTCGAACAGGCTAGCGGGAGCCCAAGAGACCCAGTACTTC.

This clonotype came up many times. This sequence joins TRBV7-2 and TRBJ2-3; 9 nucleotides line up with TRBD2. The CDR3 is made up of 15 amino acids. Germline assignment: CDR1 SGHTA and CDR2 FQGNSA. With 4 bases clipped from V and 4 bases from J, the junction kept 6 bases outside the gene matches. The CDR3 loop is CASSYSGGPADTQYF. As DNA, the CDR3 is TGTGCCAGCAGCTATAGCGGGGGACCAGCAGATACGCAGTATTTT.

A remark on this clonotype: A much larger clone lies a single base off, so this may be a read error. This chain links TRBV10-3 with TRBJ2-5; D not certain. Trimming removed 6 bases from V and 1 base from J, with 9 bases in between. The CDR3 runs 13 residues. CDR1 ENHRY and CDR2 SYGVKD come from the germline V gene. CDR3 sequence: CAIRDASQETQYF. The CDR3, as DNA: TGTGCCATCAGGGACGCCTCCCAAGAGACCCAGTACTTC.

This clonotype was seen repeatedly, ten times or more. This chain uses TRBV12-3 or TRBV12-4 with TRBJ1-2; D is possibly TRBD1 (5 bases). With 6 bases removed from V and 4 bases from J, the gap between germline ends came to 12 bases. This CDR3 comprises 13 residues. The CDR3 DNA reads as TGTGCCAGCAGACCTGGCGGGGGCTATGGCTACACCTTC. Residues: CASRPGGGYGYTF.

The sample holds many counts of this clonotype. The chain employs TRBV20-1 and TRBJ2-2, with a possible D match to TRBD2 (7 bases). The CDR3 is 15 residues long. CDR1 DFQATT and CDR2 SNEGSKA come from the germline V gene (reference sequence). Trimming left V 0 bases short and J 7 bases short, with 15 bases between. CDR3 DNA sequence: TGCAGTGCTAGAGAACGAGGGGGGGTTAACGGGGAGCTGTTTTTT. Amino acids: CSARERGGVNGELFF.

About this clonotype: A much larger clone sits a single nucleotide away, making a read error possible. This chain uses TRBV7-9 with TRBJ2-4; 7 nucleotides match TRBD1. The J call may be in error: the DNA end matches TRBJ2-5 better. Germline V CDR1 and CDR2: SEHNR, FQNEAQ (reference sequence). The CDR3 length is 16 residues. The CDR3 coding sequence is TGTGCCAGCAGTCCCATTAGGGGGACAGAACAAGAGACCCAGTACTTC. Its translation is CASSPIRGTEQETQYF.

The rearrangement links TRBV5-1 to TRBJ1-1, with no clear D. V was trimmed by 4 bases and J by 5 bases, leaving 15 bases between them. Germline CDR1 is SGHRS and CDR2 is YFSETQ. The CDR3 has 14 residues. The CDR3 protein is CASSQDLLGTEAFF. In DNA form, the CDR3 reads TGCGCCAGCAGCCAGGATTTGCTTGGAACTGAAGCTTTCTTT.

This sequence joins TRBV27 and TRBJ2-4; tentative D call: TRBD2 (6 bases). The CDR3 totals 16 residues. V dropped 2 bases and J dropped 3 bases, with 14 bases sitting between them. Germline-derived CDR1 and CDR2 are MNHEY and SMNVEV (reference sequence). The CDR3 loop reads CASSLRREGVKNIQYF. DNA for the CDR3: TGTGCCAGCAGTTTAAGGCGGGAAGGGGTCAAAAACATTCAGTACTTC.

The chain carries TRBV27 and TRBJ1-1; a possible D gene is TRBD1 (6 bases). The length of the CDR3 is 18 residues. The germline V gene has CDR1 MNHEY and CDR2 SMNVEV (reference sequence). Trimming took 3 bases from V and 1 from J, leaving 21 bases between them. The CDR3 coding sequence is TGTGCCAGCAGTTTGTACGGTCGGGGGCAAGTCGGGAACACTGAAGCTTTCTTT. The encoded protein is CASSLYGRGQVGNTEAFF.

Here the CDR3 DNA reads TGTGCCAGCAGTCGTGAGAAGGTAGCCGGGGAGCTGTTTTTT. Its protein product is CASSREKVAGELFF. V usage is TRBV12-3 or TRBV12-4 and J usage is TRBJ2-2, with D unclear. This CDR3 spans 14 amino acids. Trimming stripped 5 bases from V and 6 bases from J, with 13 bases between.

This clonotype came up many times. The chain employs TRBV7-9 and TRBJ2-2; D unresolved. The V gene's germline CDR1 is SEHNR and CDR2 FQNEAQ (reference sequence). V was trimmed by 4 bases and J by 3 bases, leaving 12 bases between them. The CDR3 is 15 residues long. The CDR3 coding sequence is TGTGCCAGCAGCTCTTGGACCGCTTACACCGGGGAGCTGTTTTTT. The encoded protein is CASSSWTAYTGELFF.

Only a few counts were recorded for this clonotype. This rearrangement joins TRBV28 to TRBJ1-1; the D is unclear. The CDR3 has 13 residues. V lost 6 bases and J lost 1, with 9 bases in between. Germline lookup yields CDR1 MDHEN and CDR2 SYDVKM. This CDR3 is CASRTLRNTEAFF. The CDR3 coding sequence is TGTGCCAGCAGGACACTACGGAACACTGAAGCTTTCTTT.

This clonotype has a count of ten or more. The CDR3, as DNA: TGTGCCAGCAGTGAATTTTGGGGGACAGATACGCAGTATTTT. Encoded protein: CASSEFWGTDTQYF. The genes are TRBV25-1 and TRBJ2-3; tentatively, D is TRBD1 or TRBD2 (5 bases each). The length of the CDR3 is 14 residues. V was cut by 1 base and J by 3 bases, with 8 bases left in between. Germline V gene sequence: CDR1 MGHDK, CDR2 SYGVNS.

The J gene is TRBJ2-1, the V gene TRBV24-1; 8 positions match TRBD1. The CDR3 covers 14 residues. Trimming at V came to 4 bases and at J to 8 bases, leaving 6 bases not matched to a gene. Per the germline V gene, CDR1 is KGHDR and CDR2 is SFDVKD. For the CDR3, the DNA is TGTGCCACCAGTGACGGACAGGGACGGCATGAGCAGTTCTTC. It specifies CATSDGQGRHEQFF.

This clonotype was seen a handful of times. This chain uses TRBV14 with TRBJ2-5; 7 nucleotides line up with TRBD2. Unmatched junction bases numbered 3, after V lost 1 base and J lost 1 base. Germline V lookup: CDR1 SGHDN, CDR2 FVKESK. The CDR3 totals 15 residues. The CDR3 reads CASSQVRTSQETQYF. The CDR3 DNA sequence: TGTGCCAGCAGCCAAGTAAGGACTAGCCAAGAGACCCAGTACTTC.

The CDR3, as DNA: TGTGCCAGCAGCTTAGGCATACAGATTACACAAGAGACCCAGTTCTTC. Its translation: CASSLGIQITQETQFF. This chain uses TRBV11-3 with TRBJ2-5; D remains ambiguous. The J call could be wrong; TRBJ2-1 is a better fit for the DNA end. The CDR3 has 16 amino acids. CDR1 is SGHNT and CDR2 is YENEEA in the germline V gene.

This clonotype showed up many times. This chain connects TRBV27 to TRBJ2-1; TRBD2 agrees at 9 bases. This CDR3 contains 16 residues. The germline gives CDR1 MNHEY, CDR2 SMNVEV (reference sequence). V gave up 3 bases and J gave up 7 bases; unmatched junction bases: 10. DNA of the CDR3: TGTGCCAGCAGTTTTACTCCGGGACTAGCTCGGAATGAGCAGTTCTTC. Translating gives CASSFTPGLARNEQFF.

In its sample, this clonotype was seen a few times. This chain uses TRBV9 with TRBJ2-5; 8 nucleotides line up with TRBD2. Germline CDR1 reads SGDLS; CDR2 reads YYNGEE. Losses at the gene ends were 0 bases for V and 2 bases for J; bases not matched to a gene: 3. The length of the CDR3 is 15 residues. The CDR3 DNA sequence: TGTGCCAGCAGCGTAGAGGGGACTAGGCAAGAGACCCAGTACTTC. This sequence encodes CASSVEGTRQETQYF.

This clonotype was observed many times. The chain recombines TRBV5-1 with TRBJ2-5, with 7 bases lining up with TRBD2. This CDR3 has 14 residues. CDR1 SGHRS and CDR2 YFSETQ come from the germline V gene. With 4 bases clipped from V and 5 bases from J, the junction kept 8 bases outside the gene matches. The CDR3 DNA follows: TGCGCCAGCAGCGCCCAGGGAGGGGTTGAGACCCAGTACTTC. Amino acids: CASSAQGGVETQYF. The complete variable domain, with remaining parts taken from reference TRBV5-1 and TRBJ2-5, reads KAGVTQTPRYLIKTRGQQVTLSCSPISGHRSVSWYQQTPGQGLQFLFEYFSETQRNKGNFPGRFSGRQFSNSRSEMNVSTLELGDSALYLCASSAQGGVETQYFGPGTRLLVL.

As concerns this clonotype: The junction and the germline gene differ at one end; a read error may be behind it. This chain links TRBV12-3 or TRBV12-4 with TRBJ1-6, with a possible D match to TRBD1 (5 bases). The CDR3 contains 19 residues. The CDR3 DNA reads as TGTGCCAGCAGTTTAATGCAGGGAGATGCCCTCTCCTATAATTCACCCCCCCACTTT. Translated, it gives CASSLMQGDALSYNSPPHF.